These 2 T cell receptor beta chains originate from one sample sequenced in a study of blood T cell repertoires in COVID-19. Produced via immunoSEQ multiplex PCR; TCRdb's table is partial and in-frame only. The table shows a few hundred thousand clones, with around 87% occurring only once. Specimen: PBMCs or T cells enriched from blood (not recorded which). The receptors derive from a man aged 25-45 years who had recovered from COVID-19.

This clone was found once. The chain links TRBV5-1 to TRBJ1-6; 10 bases line up with TRBD1. This CDR3 is built from 15 residues. Germline V lookup: CDR1 SGHRS, CDR2 YFSETQ. The J segment lost 7 bases and the V segment lost 1 base, leaving 2 bases of the junction unmatched. In nucleotides, the CDR3 is TGCGCCAGCAGCTTGCGGGACAGGGGAAATTCACCCCTCCACTTT. It codes for CASSLRDRGNSPLHF.

There are many counts of this clone. The rearrangement uses TRBV10-3 and TRBJ2-7, with a weak D call TRBD2 (6 bases). Germline V gene lookup returns CDR1 ENHRY and CDR2 SYGVKD. This CDR3 has 14 amino acids. V shed 4 bases and J shed 3 bases, with 13 bases lying between them. In DNA, the CDR3 is TGTGCCATCAGTGGCGGTCTGACTAGCTACGAGCAGTACTTC. This encodes CAISGGLTSYEQYF.